The 20 T cell receptor beta chains in this list originate from one sample, sequenced in a study of blood T cell repertoires in COVID-19. Libraries were prepared by immunoSEQ multiplex PCR; TCRdb keeps only in-frame clonotypes and omits some of them. The table records about 100,000 clones, more than 65% of them present only once. Sequencing was performed on peripheral blood. Source of these receptors: a human donor in a cohort sampled during active COVID-19.

The J gene is TRBJ2-1, the V gene TRBV28, with D possibly being TRBD2 (6 bases). Germline V gene lookup returns CDR1 MDHEN and CDR2 SYDVKM. This CDR3 comprises 14 residues. The V end lost 8 bases, the J end lost 5 bases, and 16 bases lay between the germline ends. Here the CDR3 reads CASYPGDSHNEQFF. CDR3 bases: TGTGCCAGCTACCCGGGAGATTCTCACAATGAGCAGTTCTTC.

This clone was seen a few times. The chain joins TRBV4-1 to TRBJ1-3; D not certain. The germline V gene encodes CDR1 MGHRA and CDR2 YSYEKL. The V and J ends lost 1 base and 3 bases respectively, with 10 bases between them. This CDR3 is 15 amino acids long. DNA for the CDR3: TGCGCCAGCAGCCAAGCTCACGGGTTTGGAAACACCATATATTTT. Its translation is CASSQAHGFGNTIYF.

The table lists this clone with a few counts. The V call is TRBV6-5, the J call TRBJ1-3; D ambiguous. Trimming took 4 bases from V and 4 from J, leaving 2 bases between them. The CDR3 has 11 amino acids. Germline V CDR1 and CDR2: MNHEY, SVGAGI. CDR3 protein: CASSLGNTIYF. Written as DNA, the CDR3 is TGTGCCAGCAGTTTAGGAAACACCATATATTTT.

This clone was recorded once. The rearrangement joins TRBV21-1 to TRBJ2-7; the D segment call TRBD2 is taken from the table without a DNA check. TRBV21-1 is a pseudogene segment. This CDR3 has 11 amino acids. The CDR3 DNA is TGTGCCAGGGGGAGGGACGGCGAGCAGTACTTC. This sequence encodes CARGRDGEQYF.

This chain joins TRBV5-8 and TRBJ2-1; maybe TRBD1 (6 bases). Between the trimmed V and J ends, which lost 1 base and 3 bases, there was a span of 11 bases. This CDR3 is 15 amino acids long. The germline V gene encodes CDR1 SGHTS and CDR2 YDEGEE. CDR3 DNA sequence: TGTGCCAGCAGCTTGAGGACAGCAAACTACAATGAGCAGTTCTTC. It yields the protein CASSLRTANYNEQFF. The whole variable domain, remainder taken from reference TRBV5-8 and TRBJ2-1, is EAGVTQSPTHLIKTRGQQATLRCSPISGHTSVYWYQQALGLGLQFLLWYDEGEERNRGNFPPRFSGRQFPNYSSELNVNALELEDSALYLCASSLRTANYNEQFFGPGTRLTVL.

The rearrangement joins TRBV27 to TRBJ2-2, with D tentatively TRBD2 (5 bases). Trimming removed 2 bases at V and 4 bases at J, with 11 bases between. CDR1 and CDR2 (germline): MNHEY, SMNVEV (reference sequence). This CDR3 comprises 15 residues. For the CDR3, the DNA is TGTGCCAGCAGTTTACGGGGTGAGGGCACCGGGGAGCTGTTTTTT. It is translated as CASSLRGEGTGELFF.

CDR3 region: CASSLEGTGGGYTF. CDR3 nucleotide sequence: TGTGCCAGCAGCTTGGAGGGGACAGGGGGTGGCTACACCTTC. This rearrangement joins TRBV5-6 to TRBJ1-2, with TRBD1 identical over 11 bases. The V segment lost 0 bases and the J segment 7 bases; nucleotides outside the gene matches: 2. Germline loops: CDR1 SGHDT, CDR2 YYEEEE. The CDR3 contains 14 residues.

This chain uses TRBV15 with TRBJ2-5; 10 bases fit TRBD1. The CDR3 is 14 residues long. The germline V gene encodes CDR1 LNHNV and CDR2 YYDKDF (reference sequence). Trimming cost V 8 bases and J 7 bases; bases outside gene matches: 10. The CDR3 spells CATSTGQGGVTQYF. For the CDR3, the DNA is TGTGCCACCTCAACCGGACAGGGGGGTGTGACCCAGTACTTC.

This clone was observed a single time. The chain uses TRBV20-1 and TRBJ1-6; 8 bases match TRBD1. With 3 bases clipped from V and 4 bases from J, the junction kept 5 bases outside the gene matches. Looked up from germline, CDR1 is DFQATT and CDR2 is SNEGSKA (reference sequence). The CDR3 contains 15 residues. The CDR3 sequence: CSASKTGAYNSPLHF. The CDR3, as DNA: TGCAGTGCTAGTAAGACAGGGGCATATAATTCACCCCTCCACTTT.

The V call is TRBV4-1, the J call TRBJ1-3; D call uncertain. The CDR3 length is 14 residues. Germline values: CDR1 MGHRA, CDR2 YSYEKL. The V end was cut by 2 bases, the J end by 9 bases, with 14 bases between. CDR3 in DNA: TGCGCCAGCAGCCAAAATCGGCCAACTACCACCATATATTTT. This gives the protein CASSQNRPTTTIYF.

This chain links TRBV6-1 with TRBJ1-2; D call uncertain. V lost 0 bases, J lost 3 bases, and 17 bases lay in between. Looked up from germline, CDR1 is MNHNS and CDR2 is SASEGT. The CDR3 runs to 17 residues. The CDR3 DNA reads as TGTGCCAGCAGTGAAGCCTACTCTGGCGGATTGGACTATGGCTACACCTTC. It specifies CASSEAYSGGLDYGYTF.

The genes are TRBV7-8 and TRBJ1-5, with D possibly matching TRBD1 (6 bases). The length of the CDR3 is 16 residues. The germline V and J ends were trimmed by 5 bases and 3 bases, with 17 bases remaining between them. CDR1 and CDR2 (germline): SGHVS, FQNEAQ. The CDR3 DNA follows: TGTGCCAGCAGCCCAAAAACGGGGACATTCAATCAGCCCCAGCATTTT. Translated: CASSPKTGTFNQPQHF.

This clone has only a few counts. The gene calls are TRBV5-1 and TRBJ2-5, with a possible D match to TRBD2 (5 bases). The ends were cut back, 3 bases at V and 5 bases at J, with 11 bases in the middle. Germline assignment: CDR1 SGHRS and CDR2 YFSETQ. CDR3 length: 13 amino acids. CDR3 in DNA: TGCGCCAGCAGCTCGGGGTCCTTTGAGACCCAGTACTTC. Protein sequence: CASSSGSFETQYF. Full variable domain (outside the CDR3, taken from reference TRBV5-1 and TRBJ2-5): KAGVTQTPRYLIKTRGQQVTLSCSPISGHRSVSWYQQTPGQGLQFLFEYFSETQRNKGNFPGRFSGRQFSNSRSEMNVSTLELGDSALYLCASSSGSFETQYFGPGTRLLVL.

V gene TRBV28 combines with J gene TRBJ1-6; D perhaps matches TRBD1 (5 bases). CDR3 length: 17 amino acids. V was shortened by 5 bases and J by 7 bases, with 21 bases between the two germline ends. CDR1 is MDHEN, CDR2 SYDVKM, per germline. In DNA, the CDR3 is TGTGCCAGCAGTGGCGAACACGGGGGACTGTCGAATTCACCCCTCCACTTT. This gives the protein CASSGEHGGLSNSPLHF.

The V call is TRBV6-1, the J call TRBJ1-1, with 12 nucleotides matching TRBD1. The CDR3 length is 15 residues. The junction had 1 base not matched to a gene; V was cut back by 0 bases and J by 5 bases. The germline V gene encodes CDR1 MNHNS and CDR2 SASEGT. The CDR3 nucleotides read TGTGCCAGCAGTGAAGCGGGACAGGGGGCGACTGAAGCTTTCTTT. Its translation is CASSEAGQGATEAFF.

The chain employs TRBV19 and TRBJ2-3, with 14 bases aligning to TRBD2. CDR3 length: 15 residues. Germline V gene lookup returns CDR1 LNHDA and CDR2 SQIVND (reference sequence). The trim removed 7 bases at V and 8 bases at J, leaving 8 bases unmatched. The CDR3, as DNA: TGTGCCAGTACCCAGGGGACTAGCGGGAGCGGTACGCAGTATTTT. This sequence encodes CASTQGTSGSGTQYF.

Concerning this clone itself: One junction end disagrees with the germline gene, perhaps due to a read error. This chain connects TRBV7-7 to TRBJ2-3; TRBD1 agrees at 7 bases. The germline V gene has CDR1 SSHAT and CDR2 FNYEAQ (reference sequence). The CDR3 is 15 residues long. Here the CDR3 DNA reads TGTGCTAGCAGCCCAACAGGGGTGGGTGCAGATACGCAGTATTTT. It yields the protein CASSPTGVGADTQYF.

The chain couples TRBV19 to TRBJ1-6; 9 bases agree with TRBD1. V gave up 5 bases and J gave up 6 bases; unmatched junction bases: 8. Germline-derived CDR1 and CDR2 are LNHDA and SQIVND (reference sequence). The CDR3 length is 16 residues. The CDR3 protein is CASSVAQGARNSPLHF. In nucleotides, the CDR3 is TGTGCCAGTAGTGTCGCACAGGGGGCGCGTAATTCACCCCTCCACTTT.

This chain links TRBV5-1 with TRBJ2-5; maybe TRBD2 (5 bases). CDR1 SGHRS and CDR2 YFSETQ come from the germline V gene. The CDR3 has 13 amino acids. Deletions cut 3 bases from V and 5 bases from J, with 11 bases between. The CDR3 region has the DNA TGCGCCAGCAGCTCCCCTAGCACGGAGACCCAGTACTTC. Amino acid sequence: CASSSPSTETQYF. Using reference TRBV5-1 and TRBJ2-5 for the parts outside the CDR3, the full variable domain is KAGVTQTPRYLIKTRGQQVTLSCSPISGHRSVSWYQQTPGQGLQFLFEYFSETQRNKGNFPGRFSGRQFSNSRSEMNVSTLELGDSALYLCASSSPSTETQYFGPGTRLLVL.

The rearrangement links TRBV30 to TRBJ2-7, with a tentative D call TRBD2 (6 bases). The CDR3 totals 12 residues. The V and J ends lost 2 bases and 6 bases respectively, with 11 bases between them. Germline CDR1 reads GTSNPN; CDR2 reads SVGIG (reference sequence). Here the CDR3 reads CAWSLTRGEQYF. CDR3 DNA sequence: TGTGCCTGGAGTTTGACTAGGGGCGAGCAGTACTTC.